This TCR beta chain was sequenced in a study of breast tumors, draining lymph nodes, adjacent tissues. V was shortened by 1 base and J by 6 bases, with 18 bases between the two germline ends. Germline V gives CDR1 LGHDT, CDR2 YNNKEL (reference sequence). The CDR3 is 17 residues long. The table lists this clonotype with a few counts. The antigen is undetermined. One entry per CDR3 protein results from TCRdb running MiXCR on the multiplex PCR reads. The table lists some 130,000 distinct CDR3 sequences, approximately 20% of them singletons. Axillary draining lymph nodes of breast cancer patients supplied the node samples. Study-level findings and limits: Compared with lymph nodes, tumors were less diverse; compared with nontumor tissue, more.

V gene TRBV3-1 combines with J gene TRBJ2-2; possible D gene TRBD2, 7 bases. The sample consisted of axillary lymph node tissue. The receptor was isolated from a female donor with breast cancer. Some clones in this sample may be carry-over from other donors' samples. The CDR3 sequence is CASSQGHSGGWAGELFF. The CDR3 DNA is TGTGCCAGCAGCCAAGGTCATTCGGGGGGCTGGGCCGGGGAGCTGTTTTTT.